This T cell receptor (beta chain) was sequenced during a study of T cell repertoires in cytomegalovirus infection (dated by TCRdb to the late 2010s). About the full investigation: Because public TCR beta signatures pointed to carriage of CMV infection together with the matching HLA type, the HLA type of each donor mattered for the analysis. Results the study describes overall, beyond this receptor: In both this cohort and an independent approximately 350-donor cohort, the cumulative frequency of public TCR beta family members distinguished carriers of CMV infection plus the relevant HLA type. The ex vivo response was dominated by HLA-C-restricted CMV-specific TCR beta clonotypes, and the single most frequent clonotype in two of eight donors was supplied by these HLA-C-restricted clonotypes.

TCRdb lists the instrument as Illumina HiSeq 1500. TCRdb reanalyzed the raw reads on its own, using fastp at Q25 for trimming and MiXCR for clone calling, and kept in-frame beta chains. Rows with one shared CDR3 protein collapse into an entry with the most common genes and DNA. Recorded for this sample are hundreds of thousands of distinct CDR3 sequences; more than 9% of them occurred a single time. The top ten hold roughly 4.5% of the sample. The CDR3 sequence holds 13 residues, the cysteine and phenylalanine included. The retained sequence is limited to the CDR3, 39 bases, with the frame set at the first base. In the germline V gene (reference sequence), CDR1 corresponds to LNHDA and CDR2 to SQIVND. Here V drops 7 bases and J drops 10 bases, and the junction holds 7 bases not matched to any gene. Of note for this clonotype: What this receptor recognizes is not known. Base qualities are not recorded, but no much larger clone differs from it by a single base.

This clonotype originated in a human donor in good health (CMV status not recorded). Some clones in this sample may be carry-over from other donors' samples. Sequenced: PBMCs. The chain joins TRBV19 to TRBJ1-6; a stretch of 7 junction bases matches TRBD1. The CDR3 loop reads CASKNRGYSPLHF. The DNA sequence is as follows: TGTGCCAGTAAGAACAGGGGCTACTCACCCCTCCACTTT.